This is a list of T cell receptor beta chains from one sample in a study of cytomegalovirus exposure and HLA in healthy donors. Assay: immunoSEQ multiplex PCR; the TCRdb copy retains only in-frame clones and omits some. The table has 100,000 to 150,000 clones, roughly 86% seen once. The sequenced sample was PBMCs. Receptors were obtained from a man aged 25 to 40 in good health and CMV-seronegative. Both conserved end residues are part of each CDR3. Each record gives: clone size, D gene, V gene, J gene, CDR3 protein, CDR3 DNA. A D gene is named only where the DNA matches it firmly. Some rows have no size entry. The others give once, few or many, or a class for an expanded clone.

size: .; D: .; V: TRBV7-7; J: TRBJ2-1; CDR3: CASSPRLSGAVNEQFF; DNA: TGTGCCAGCAGCCCACGACTTTCTGGGGCCGTGAATGAGCAGTTCTTC
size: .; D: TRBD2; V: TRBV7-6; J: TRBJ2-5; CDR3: CASSFSGRAETQYF; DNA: TGTGCCAGCAGCTTTAGCGGGAGGGCCGAGACCCAGTACTTC
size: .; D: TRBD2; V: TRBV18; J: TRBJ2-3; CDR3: CASHSLSFLAAADTQYF; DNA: TGTGCCAGCCACTCTTTAAGTTTCCTAGCGGCAGCAGATACGCAGTATTTT
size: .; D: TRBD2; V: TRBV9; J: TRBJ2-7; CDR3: CASSPPGGYEQYF; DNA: TGTGCCAGCAGCCCGCCGGGAGGCTACGAGCAGTACTTC
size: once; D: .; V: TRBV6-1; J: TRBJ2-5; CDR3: CASSEGPGDQETQYF; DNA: TGTGCCAGCAGTGAAGGTCCGGGAGACCAAGAGACCCAGTACTTC
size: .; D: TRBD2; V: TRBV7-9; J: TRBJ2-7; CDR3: CASTNGREFREQYF; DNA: TGTGCCAGCACCAACGGGCGGGAGTTCCGCGAGCAGTACTTC
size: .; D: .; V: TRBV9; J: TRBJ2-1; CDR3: CASSVVSAAANEQFF; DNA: TGTGCCAGCAGCGTAGTGAGCGCGGCGGCCAATGAGCAGTTCTTC
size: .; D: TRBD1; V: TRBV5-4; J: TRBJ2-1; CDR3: CASSSGTGGNEQFF; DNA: TGTGCCAGCAGCTCGGGGACAGGGGGCAATGAGCAGTTCTTC
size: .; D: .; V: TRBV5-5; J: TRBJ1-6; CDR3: CASSFGSLLGSPLHF; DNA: TGTGCCAGCAGCTTTGGCTCGCTTCTCGGGTCACCCCTCCACTTT
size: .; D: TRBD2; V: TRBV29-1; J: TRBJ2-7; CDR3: CSVESAGGGPYEQYF; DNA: TGCAGCGTTGAATCCGCGGGAGGGGGCCCCTACGAGCAGTACTTC
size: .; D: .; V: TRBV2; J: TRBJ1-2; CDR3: CASSEGAGFIGYTF; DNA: TGTGCCAGCAGTGAAGGGGCAGGGTTTATCGGCTACACCTTC
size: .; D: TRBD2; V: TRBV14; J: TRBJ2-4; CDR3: CASSLGLAIKNIQYF; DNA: TGTGCCAGCAGCCTAGGACTAGCGATCAAAAACATTCAGTACTTC
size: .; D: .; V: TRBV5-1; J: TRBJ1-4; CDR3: CASSFLGAFNEKLFF; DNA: TGCGCCAGCAGCTTCCTGGGGGCGTTTAATGAAAAACTGTTTTTT
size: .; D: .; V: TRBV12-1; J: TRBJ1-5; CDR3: CASRRRYRGNQPQHF; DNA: TGTGCCAGCAGGCGCCGTTACAGGGGCAATCAGCCCCAGCATTTT
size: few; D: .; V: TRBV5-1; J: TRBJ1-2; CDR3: CASSLDTNYGYTF; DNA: TGCGCCAGCAGCTTGGACACTAACTATGGCTACACCTTC
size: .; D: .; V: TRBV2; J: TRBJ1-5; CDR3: CASSGRGRGDQPQHF; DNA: TGTGCCAGCAGTGGCAGGGGAAGGGGCGATCAGCCCCAGCATTTT
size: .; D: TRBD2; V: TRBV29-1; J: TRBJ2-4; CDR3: CSVTILRGNIQYF; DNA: TGCAGCGTTACGATCCTGCGGGGGAACATTCAGTACTTC
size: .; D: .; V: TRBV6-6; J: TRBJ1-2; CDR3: CASSLLGMRGYTF; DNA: TGTGCCAGCAGTCTCCTCGGGATGAGAGGGTACACCTTC
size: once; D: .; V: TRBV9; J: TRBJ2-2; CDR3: CASSVVVGANTGELFF; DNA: TGTGCCAGCAGCGTAGTTGTGGGAGCTAACACCGGGGAGCTGTTTTTT
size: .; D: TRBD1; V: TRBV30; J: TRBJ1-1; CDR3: CACSTGGNTEAFF; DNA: TGTGCCTGTTCCACAGGGGGGAACACTGAAGCTTTCTTT
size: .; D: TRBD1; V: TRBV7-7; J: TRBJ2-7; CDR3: CASSLDRGASAENEQYF; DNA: TGTGCCAGCAGCTTAGACAGGGGAGCCTCAGCTGAGAACGAGCAGTACTTC
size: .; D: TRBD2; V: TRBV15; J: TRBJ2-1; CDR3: CATSRIPGLAAFLSSYNEQFF; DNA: TGTGCCACCAGCAGAATCCCCGGACTAGCGGCTTTCTTGAGCTCCTACAATGAGCAGTTCTTC
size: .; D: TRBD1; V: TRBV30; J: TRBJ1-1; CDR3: CAWSVLRGRSPNTEAFF; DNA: TGTGCCTGGAGTGTACTAAGGGGGCGTAGCCCGAACACTGAAGCTTTCTTT
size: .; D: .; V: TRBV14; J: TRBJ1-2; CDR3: CASSIQGFGGYTF; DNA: TGTGCCAGCAGTATTCAGGGGTTTGGTGGCTACACCTTC
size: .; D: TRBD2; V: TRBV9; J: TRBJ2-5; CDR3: CASSPGSSGGIQETQYF; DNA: TGTGCCAGCAGCCCAGGTTCCAGCGGGGGGATCCAAGAGACCCAGTACTTC
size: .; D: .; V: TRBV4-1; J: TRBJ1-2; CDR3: CASSPRDNYGYTF; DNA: TGCGCCAGCAGCCCCAGGGATAACTATGGCTACACCTTC
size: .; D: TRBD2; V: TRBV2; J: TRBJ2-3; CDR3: CAMGLAGGPDTQYF; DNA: TGTGCCATGGGACTAGCGGGAGGGCCAGATACGCAGTATTTT
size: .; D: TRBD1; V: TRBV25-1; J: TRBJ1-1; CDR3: CASSGRDREATEAFF; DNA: TGTGCCAGCAGTGGGCGGGACAGGGAGGCCACTGAAGCTTTCTTT
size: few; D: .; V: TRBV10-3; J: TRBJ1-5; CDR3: CAISGSGFNQPQHF; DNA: TGTGCCATCAGTGGATCGGGGTTCAATCAGCCCCAGCATTTT
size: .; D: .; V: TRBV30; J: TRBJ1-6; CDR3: CAWSRIQGFNSPLHF; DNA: TGTGCCTGGAGTCGGATCCAGGGGTTCAATTCACCCCTCCACTTT
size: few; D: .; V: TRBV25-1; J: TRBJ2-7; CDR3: CASSERGSDYEQYF; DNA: TGTGCCAGCAGTGAAAGGGGTTCGGACTACGAGCAGTACTTC
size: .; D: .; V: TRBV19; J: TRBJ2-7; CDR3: CATSIQRGAYEQYF; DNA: TGTGCCACTAGTATCCAGCGCGGGGCCTACGAGCAGTACTTC
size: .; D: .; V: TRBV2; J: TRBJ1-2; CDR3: CASIEEVFNYGYTF; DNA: TGTGCCAGCATCGAGGAGGTGTTTAACTATGGCTACACCTTC